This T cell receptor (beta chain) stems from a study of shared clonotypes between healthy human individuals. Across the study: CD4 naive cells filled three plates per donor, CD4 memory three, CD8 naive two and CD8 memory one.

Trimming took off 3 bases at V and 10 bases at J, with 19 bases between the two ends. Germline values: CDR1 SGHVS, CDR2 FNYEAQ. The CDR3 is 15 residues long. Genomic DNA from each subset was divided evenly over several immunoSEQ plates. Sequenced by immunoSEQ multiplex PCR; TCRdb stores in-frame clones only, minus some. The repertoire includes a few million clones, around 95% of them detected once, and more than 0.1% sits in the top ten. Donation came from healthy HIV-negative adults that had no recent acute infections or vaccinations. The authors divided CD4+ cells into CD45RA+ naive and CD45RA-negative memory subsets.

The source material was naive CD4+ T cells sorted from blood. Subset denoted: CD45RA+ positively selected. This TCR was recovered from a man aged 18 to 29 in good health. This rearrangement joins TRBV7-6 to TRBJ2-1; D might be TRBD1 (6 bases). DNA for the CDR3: TGTGCCAGCAGCTTTTTGGGGGCTGCCTCGGGAGAGCAGTTCTTC. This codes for CASSFLGAASGEQFF. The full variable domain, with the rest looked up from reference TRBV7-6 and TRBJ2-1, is GAGVSQSPRYKVTKRGQDVALRCDPISGHVSLYWYRQALGQGPEFLTYFNYEAQQDKSGLPNDRFSAERPEGSISTLTIQRTEQRDSAMYRCASSFLGAASGEQFFGPGTRLTVL.